This T cell receptor (beta chain) emerged from a study of CD8+ T cells in alopecia areata. Study overall: The drug, oral tofacitinib, was given to treated patients at 5 to 10 mg twice daily. Tofacitinib treatment spanned 6 to 18 months, with 6 months off drug afterward. General study results and limits: Because one nonresponder was included, the link of baseline CD8+ expansion to response is considered uncertain.

Following extraction, RNA underwent reverse transcription to cDNA, which served as the sequencing template. Using immunoSEQ multiplex PCR, the repertoire was profiled, and TCRdb retains in-frame clones only, with some absent. In the table there are about 210,000 clones, under 60% of which are singletons. The CDR3 runs 16 residues. Per germline, CDR1 SGHDT and CDR2 YYEEEE. The V and J ends lost 0 bases and 0 bases respectively, with 12 bases between them. Turning to this clone: Its antigen is not identified.

Regarding treatment: oral pan-JAK inhibitor, 5-10 mg twice daily. The rearrangement joins TRBV5-6 to TRBJ1-1; D might be TRBD1 (5 bases). This specimen was CD4+ T cells sorted from blood, taken at week 4, from a patient treated with tofacitinib. The origin of this receptor is a human donor with alopecia areata. For the CDR3, the DNA is TGTGCCAGCAGCTTGGGTGGGGGGTCGATGAACACTGAAGCTTTCTTT. The encoded protein is CASSLGGGSMNTEAFF.